The clone carrying this T cell receptor beta chain was observed a single time. These data belong to a study of T cell responses to AZD1222 COVID-19 vaccine. With 1 base removed from V and 2 bases from J, the gap between germline ends came to 12 bases. Germline V CDR1 and CDR2: LNHNV, YYDKDF (reference sequence). The CDR3 sequence is 15 residues long. Method: immunoSEQ multiplex PCR; TCRdb's copy keeps in-frame clones and lacks some. This sample carries about 160,000 clones, 75% to 95% of them seen once, and the ten largest clones take more than 3%. The clonotype comes from an adult who received the AZD1222 COVID-19 vaccine. The material was peripheral blood, obtained 28 days after the second AZD1222 dose. This rearrangement joins TRBV15 to TRBJ2-7, with D perhaps TRBD1 (6 bases). The CDR3 protein is CATSRGLQGAYEQYF. CDR3 bases: TGTGCCACCAGCAGAGGATTACAGGGAGCCTACGAGCAGTACTTC. The full variable domain, rest sourced from reference TRBV15 and TRBJ2-7, is DAMVIQNPRYQVTQFGKPVTLSCSQTLNHNVMYWYQQKSSQAPKLLFHYYDKDFNNEADTPDNFQSRRPNTSFCFLDIRSPGLGDTAMYLCATSRGLQGAYEQYFGPGTRLTVT.